A selection of T cell receptor beta chains follows, all from one sample in a study of T cell repertoires in cytomegalovirus infection. TCRdb analysed the reads with MiXCR anew, one entry per CDR3 protein. The sample lists roughly 54,000 distinct CDR3 sequences; more than 25% were seen once. No antigen is known for these receptors. Sequenced material: PBMCs, sequenced either directly or after in vitro stimulation (not recorded which). The source is a human donor in good health (CMV status not recorded). Some clones in this sample may be carry-over from other donors' samples. The CDR3 runs from the conserved cysteine through the conserved F or W. Fields, in order: CDR3 length, V gene, J gene, D gene, clone size, CDR3 DNA, CDR3 protein. D genes are given only for firm matches. Not all rows give a size; the values are once, few, many and, for expanded clones, a class.

len: 14
v_gene: TRBV12-3/TRBV12-4
j_gene: TRBJ2-1
d_gene: TRBD1
abundance: NA
CDR3nt: TGTGCCACCAAGGACAGGGTCGCGATAGGTGAGCAGTTCTTC
CDR3aa: CATKDRVAIGEQFF

len: 16
v_gene: TRBV2
j_gene: TRBJ2-2
d_gene: NA
abundance: NA
CDR3nt: TGTGCCAGCAGTCAACGGCCGATCCCAAACACCGGGGAGCTGTTTTTT
CDR3aa: CASSQRPIPNTGELFF

len: 16
v_gene: TRBV24-1
j_gene: TRBJ2-1
d_gene: TRBD2
abundance: many
CDR3nt: TGTGCCACCAGTGATTGGACTAGCTCAAATGGAGATGAGCAGTTCTTC
CDR3aa: CATSDWTSSNGDEQFF

len: 15
v_gene: TRBV5-3
j_gene: TRBJ2-3
d_gene: NA
abundance: few
CDR3nt: TGTGCCAGCATGCCGTGGGGGACTAGCACAGATACGCAGTATTTT
CDR3aa: CASMPWGTSTDTQYF

len: 14
v_gene: TRBV2
j_gene: TRBJ2-7
d_gene: NA
abundance: once
CDR3nt: TGTGCCAGCAAACAACAGGGTACGTCCTACGAGCAGTACTTC
CDR3aa: CASKQQGTSYEQYF

len: 12
v_gene: TRBV19
j_gene: TRBJ2-5
d_gene: TRBD1
abundance: few
CDR3nt: TGTGCCAGTAGGGCAGGGGGAGAGACCCAGTACTTC
CDR3aa: CASRAGGETQYF

len: 16
v_gene: TRBV4-2
j_gene: TRBJ1-6
d_gene: NA
abundance: once
CDR3nt: TGTGCCAGCAGCCGGGAGGCTACCGCAAAATTTTCACCCCTCCACTTT
CDR3aa: CASSREATAKFSPLHF

len: 16
v_gene: TRBV4-3
j_gene: TRBJ2-7
d_gene: TRBD2
abundance: NA
CDR3nt: TGCGCCAGCAGCCCGTCCAAAACTAGCGGGAAATACGAGCAGTACTTC
CDR3aa: CASSPSKTSGKYEQYF

len: 17
v_gene: TRBV7-8
j_gene: TRBJ2-3
d_gene: NA
abundance: many
CDR3nt: TGTGCCAGCAGCCCCCGAACCGGACAGACGAGCACAGATACGCAGTATTTT
CDR3aa: CASSPRTGQTSTDTQYF

len: 15
v_gene: TRBV7-6
j_gene: TRBJ2-3
d_gene: TRBD2
abundance: few
CDR3nt: TGTGCCAGCAGCTTAGTTAGCGGGATAACAGATACGCAGTATTTT
CDR3aa: CASSLVSGITDTQYF

len: 16
v_gene: TRBV12-3/TRBV12-4
j_gene: TRBJ1-1
d_gene: TRBD1
abundance: few
CDR3nt: TGTGCCAGCAGTAACCTCCCGGACAGGGGGGTCACTGAAGCTTTCTTT
CDR3aa: CASSNLPDRGVTEAFF

len: 20
v_gene: TRBV7-9
j_gene: TRBJ2-1
d_gene: NA
abundance: many
CDR3nt: TGTGCCAGCAGCCCCGAGGGGGAATTTTATCAGGAAAGCTCCTACAATGAGCAGTTCTTC
CDR3aa: CASSPEGEFYQESSYNEQFF

len: 16
v_gene: TRBV7-2
j_gene: TRBJ2-5
d_gene: TRBD2
abundance: few
CDR3nt: TGTGCCAGCAGCCCTCTAGCGGGAGGGGTGGGGGAGACCCAGTACTTC
CDR3aa: CASSPLAGGVGETQYF

len: 13
v_gene: TRBV6-1
j_gene: TRBJ1-1
d_gene: NA
abundance: many
CDR3nt: TGTGCCAGCAGAGAGTACCCAAACCCAGAAGCTTTCTTT
CDR3aa: CASREYPNPEAFF

len: 13
v_gene: TRBV12-3/TRBV12-4
j_gene: TRBJ2-5
d_gene: NA
abundance: NA
CDR3nt: TGTGCCAGCAGTTTATCCCCATCGGAGACCCAGTACTTC
CDR3aa: CASSLSPSETQYF

len: 14
v_gene: TRBV5-6
j_gene: TRBJ1-6
d_gene: TRBD1
abundance: NA
CDR3nt: TGTGCCAGCAGCTTTGGGACAGGGGATTCACCCCTCCACTTT
CDR3aa: CASSFGTGDSPLHF

len: 14
v_gene: TRBV20-1
j_gene: TRBJ2-3
d_gene: TRBD2
abundance: NA
CDR3nt: TGCAGTGCTAGTAGACTAGCGACCACAGATACGCAGTATTTT
CDR3aa: CSASRLATTDTQYF